Each of the 30 T cell receptor beta chains below was sequenced from the same sample in a study of cytomegalovirus exposure and HLA in healthy donors. Researchers ran the PCR with 60 Vbeta and 13 Jbeta primers. TCRdb's table, derived via immunoSEQ multiplex PCR, lists solely in-frame clones and lacks some. This sample yields about 160,000 clones, of which 60% to 80% are seen a single time; 8.5% to 10% belongs to the top ten. Sequencing was performed on PBMCs. These receptors all come from a man between 18 and 35 years old in good health and CMV-seropositive.

In DNA, the CDR3 is TGTGCCAGCAGCTCGGCTCAGGGAGGGTCTGGCTATGGCTACACCTTC. Its protein is CASSSAQGGSGYGYTF. The chain combines TRBV7-9 with TRBJ1-2; D possibly corresponds to TRBD1 (5 bases). The germline V gene has CDR1 SEHNR and CDR2 FQNEAQ (reference sequence). V lost 4 bases to trimming and J lost 4 bases, with 19 bases between them. This CDR3 region has 16 residues.

The chain employs TRBV5-6 and TRBJ1-6; D ambiguous. Between the trimmed V and J ends, which lost 4 bases and 2 bases, there was a span of 13 bases. The CDR3 is 16 amino acids. Germline V gives CDR1 SGHDT, CDR2 YYEEEE. The CDR3 sequence: CASSPGIQPYNSPLHF. The CDR3 DNA sequence: TGTGCCAGCAGCCCCGGGATCCAACCCTATAATTCACCCCTCCACTTT.

J is TRBJ1-3 and V is TRBV6-6; D possibly corresponds to TRBD1 (6 bases). Germline V CDR1 and CDR2: MNHNY, SVGAGI (reference sequence). The V gene lost 6 bases and the J gene lost 3 bases, with 15 bases spanning the gap. CDR3 length: 15 residues. The CDR3 DNA follows: TGTGCCAGCAGGCACCGGGGGGCTGGTGGAAACACCATATATTTT. Translating gives CASRHRGAGGNTIYF.

CDR3 nucleotide sequence: TGTGCCAGCAGCTTAGGACAGAGGGATTCACCCCTCCACTTT. Translation gives CASSLGQRDSPLHF. V and J are TRBV13 and TRBJ1-6; D call uncertain. Per the germline V gene, CDR1 is PRHDT and CDR2 is FYEKMQ (reference sequence). This CDR3 region has 14 residues. V lost 0 bases, J lost 8 bases, and 8 bases lay in between.

This clone was detected a few times. The CDR3: CASSVGTSAVRTGELFF. The CDR3 bases are TGTGCCAGCAGCGTCGGGACTAGCGCAGTTAGGACCGGGGAGCTGTTTTTT. The rearrangement joins TRBV7-2 to TRBJ2-2; 10 positions match TRBD2. This CDR3 is 17 amino acids long. Trimming removed 5 bases from V and 5 bases from J; junction bases left unmatched: 11. The germline CDR1 and CDR2 sequences are SGHTA and FQGNSA.

The chain is built from TRBV6-1 and TRBJ2-7; the match to TRBD1 covers 10 bases. The V gene's germline CDR1 is MNHNS and CDR2 SASEGT. V shed 10 bases, J shed 4 bases, and the junction held 7 bases outside the gene matches. This CDR3 contains 13 residues. CDR3 sequence: CANRRTGGYEQYF. DNA for the CDR3: TGTGCCAACCGACGGACAGGGGGGTACGAGCAGTACTTC.

The chain employs TRBV6-5 and TRBJ1-3, with no clear D. From germline, CDR1 is MNHEY and CDR2 SVGAGI. This CDR3 contains 13 residues. V lost 8 bases, J lost 0 bases, and 8 bases lay in between. The CDR3 DNA follows: TGTGCCAGCGCGGGCAGCTCTGGAAACACCATATATTTT. Translating gives CASAGSSGNTIYF.

The chain recombines TRBV5-5 with TRBJ1-5; D gene unclear. The CDR3 runs to 12 residues. Germline loops: CDR1 SGHKS, CDR2 YYEKEE (reference sequence). With 0 bases removed from V and 5 bases from J, the gap between germline ends came to 3 bases. The CDR3 sequence: CASSLGDQPQHF. The CDR3 DNA reads as TGTGCCAGCAGCTTGGGCGATCAGCCCCAGCATTTT.

As to this clone: One junction end does not reproduce the germline sequence, and a read error may be involved. The chain carries TRBV7-9 and TRBJ1-1, with a possible D match to TRBD1 (6 bases). This CDR3 comprises 16 residues. Germline V gene lookup returns CDR1 SEHNR and CDR2 FQNEAQ (reference sequence). CDR3 residues: CSSSSEQGLMNTEAFF. As DNA, the CDR3 is TGTTCCAGCAGCTCAGAACAGGGCTTAATGAACACTGAAGCTTTCTTT. The entire variable domain, with the rest obtained from reference TRBV7-9 and TRBJ1-1, is as follows: DTGVSQNPRHKITKRGQNVTFRCDPISEHNRLYWYRQTLGQGPEFLTYFQNEAQLEKSRLLSDRFSAERPKGSFSTLEIQRTEQGDSAMYLCSSSSEQGLMNTEAFFGQGTRLTVV.

There are a few counts of this clone. The gene calls are TRBV4-3 and TRBJ1-1, with D unclear. This CDR3 spans 13 amino acids. Germline CDR1 LGHNA, CDR2 YSLEER. Deletions cut 4 bases from V and 4 bases from J, with 10 bases between. CDR3 DNA: TGCGCCAGCAGCCGGGAGGGATCCACTGAAGCTTTCTTT. Encoded protein: CASSREGSTEAFF.

The rearrangement uses TRBV6-6 and TRBJ2-1; 8 bases are shared with TRBD1. After removal of 5 bases from V and 2 bases from J, the junction contained 8 bases not matched to a gene. Per the germline V gene, CDR1 is MNHNY and CDR2 is SVGAGI (reference sequence). This CDR3 spans 16 amino acids. As DNA, the CDR3 is TGTGCCAGCAGTCTCAGGGGGCGCAGCCCCTACAATGAGCAGTTCTTC. Protein product: CASSLRGRSPYNEQFF.

This clone has just one count. The V call is TRBV6-1, the J call TRBJ2-7; TRBD2 aligns across 10 bases. The junction had 10 bases not matched to a gene; V was cut back by 7 bases and J by 4 bases. The CDR3 has 15 amino acids. CDR1 is MNHNS and CDR2 is SASEGT in the germline V gene. Here the CDR3 reads CASILASGSAYEQYF. The CDR3 nucleotides are TGTGCCAGCATCCTAGCTAGCGGGAGCGCATACGAGCAGTACTTC.

This sequence joins TRBV5-1 and TRBJ1-2; D is uncertain. Germline-derived CDR1 and CDR2 are SGHRS and YFSETQ. The CDR3 loop spans 13 amino acids. Between the trimmed V and J ends, which lost 5 bases and 3 bases, there was a span of 11 bases. The CDR3 loop is CASRMRSYYGYTF. CDR3 sequence (DNA): TGCGCCAGCAGAATGCGATCCTACTATGGCTACACCTTC. Complete variable domain (other parts from reference TRBV5-1 and TRBJ1-2): KAGVTQTPRYLIKTRGQQVTLSCSPISGHRSVSWYQQTPGQGLQFLFEYFSETQRNKGNFPGRFSGRQFSNSRSEMNVSTLELGDSALYLCASRMRSYYGYTFGSGTRLTVV.

The rearrangement uses TRBV2 and TRBJ2-7; TRBD2 is a possible D gene (6 bases). CDR1 is SNHLY, CDR2 FYNNEI, per germline. The germline V and J ends were trimmed by 9 bases and 1 base, with 13 bases remaining between them. There are 13 residues in the CDR3. DNA of the CDR3: TGTGCCAGTTTCATGGGGGGTTCCTACGAGCAGTACTTC. This codes for CASFMGGSYEQYF.

This clone was detected only once. V is TRBV4-2 and J is TRBJ1-3, with D possibly TRBD1 on 5 matching bases. Trimming removed 11 bases at V and 0 bases at J, with 17 bases between. Germline V gives CDR1 LGHNA, CDR2 YNFKEQ. This CDR3 contains 15 residues. The CDR3 bases are TGTGCCGGACCTACGACAGATTACTCTGGAAACACCATATATTTT. Its protein is CAGPTTDYSGNTIYF.

The chain is built from TRBV5-1 and TRBJ2-7, with TRBD2 identical over 12 bases. V was clipped by 1 base and J by 4 bases; unmatched bases: 9. This CDR3 spans 17 amino acids. The germline CDR1 and CDR2 sequences are SGHRS and YFSETQ. The CDR3 here is CASSLSSTSGRGYEQYF. The CDR3 DNA sequence: TGCGCCAGCAGCTTGTCTTCGACTAGCGGGAGAGGTTACGAGCAGTACTTC.

V and J are TRBV19 and TRBJ2-5; 7 bases agree with TRBD1. The CDR3 contains 15 residues. V trimming: 0 bases; J trimming: 4 bases; junction bases outside the gene matches: 5. CDR1 is LNHDA and CDR2 is SQIVND in the germline V gene (reference sequence). The CDR3 nucleotides read TGTGCCAGTAGTATAGAGGAGACAGGGCGAGAGACCCAGTACTTC. Translating gives CASSIEETGRETQYF.

The rearrangement links TRBV15 to TRBJ1-1; D gene uncertain. The V gene lost 6 bases and the J gene lost 1 base, with 18 bases spanning the gap. Germline V lookup: CDR1 LNHNV, CDR2 YYDKDF (reference sequence). This CDR3 spans 16 amino acids. CDR3 sequence (DNA): TGTGCCACCAGTCCCCGAACGGCAGGTTCGAACACTGAAGCTTTCTTT. Translated: CATSPRTAGSNTEAFF.

V usage is TRBV6-1 and J usage is TRBJ2-1, with 8 positions matching TRBD2. Per germline, CDR1 MNHNS and CDR2 SASEGT. The V gene end was trimmed by 6 bases and the J gene end by 2 bases; junction bases not matched to a gene: 6. The CDR3 spans 15 residues. Here the CDR3 DNA reads TGTGCCAGCAGCTCCGGGACTAGTCCCTACAATGAGCAGTTCTTC. It yields the protein CASSSGTSPYNEQFF.

V usage is TRBV21-1 and J usage is TRBJ2-4; the D segment call TRBD1 is taken from the table without a DNA check. TRBV21-1 is a known pseudogene. The CDR3 runs 15 residues. DNA for the CDR3: TGTGCCAGCAGCAAAGAGTGGCTAGCCAAAAACATTCAGTACTTC. Its protein product is CASSKEWLAKNIQYF.

The chain joins TRBV7-9 to TRBJ2-3; TRBD1 aligns across 8 bases. V lost 2 bases and J lost 4; bases outside the gene matches: 11. Per the germline V gene, CDR1 is SEHNR and CDR2 is FQNEAQ (reference sequence). The CDR3 sequence is 17 residues long. The CDR3 protein is CASSLRGGAGGPDTQYF. CDR3 DNA: TGTGCCAGCAGCTTAAGGGGCGGGGCAGGGGGCCCAGATACGCAGTATTTT.

The J gene is TRBJ1-2, the V gene TRBV6-5; maybe TRBD1 (5 bases). Germline CDR1 and CDR2: MNHEY and SVGAGI. With 6 bases removed from V and 4 bases from J, the gap between germline ends came to 9 bases. This CDR3 is 12 amino acids long. The CDR3 region is CASRNTGYGYTF. The CDR3 DNA sequence: TGTGCCAGCAGAAATACAGGCTATGGCTACACCTTC.

The V gene is TRBV5-1, the J gene TRBJ2-2; TRBD2 aligns across 7 bases. The germline gives CDR1 SGHRS, CDR2 YFSETQ. The CDR3 contains 17 residues. V was clipped by 6 bases and J by 5 bases; unmatched bases: 16. CDR3 loop: CASTLRPGGSETGELFF. CDR3 nucleotide sequence: TGCGCCAGCACCCTTCGGCCCGGCGGGAGCGAAACCGGGGAGCTGTTTTTT.

J is TRBJ2-2 and V is TRBV18; no clear D gene. V dropped 6 bases and J dropped 8 bases, with 7 bases sitting between them. The CDR3 has 11 amino acids. The germline V gene has CDR1 KGHSH and CDR2 LQKENI. The CDR3 nucleotides are TGTGCCAGCTCTACGGGTGGGGAGCTGTTTTTT. As protein: CASSTGGELFF.

The gene calls are TRBV14 and TRBJ1-4, with D maybe TRBD1 (6 bases). CDR1 and CDR2 (germline): SGHDN, FVKESK. The CDR3 runs to 16 residues. Deletions cut 1 base from V and 6 bases from J, with 15 bases between. The CDR3 DNA follows: TGTGCCAGCAGCCAAGTCGGCGGGGGGCGCGATGAAAAACTGTTTTTT. Amino acid sequence: CASSQVGGGRDEKLFF.

The DNA for the CDR3 is TGCGCCAGCAGTTATTCACTAGCGGCCATCACAGATACGCAGTATTTT. Translated: CASSYSLAAITDTQYF. This chain connects TRBV5-1 to TRBJ2-3; 8 positions agree with TRBD2. Germline V gene data show CDR1 as SGHRS and CDR2 as YFSETQ. V shed 5 bases and J 2 bases; nucleotides not matched to a gene: 10. CDR3 length equals 16 residues.

The DNA of the CDR3 is TGTGCCAGCAGCTTAGGGCGGGAGGAGCCTTACAATGAGCAGTTCTTC. This translates into CASSLGREEPYNEQFF. This chain joins TRBV7-9 and TRBJ2-1; 8 bases map to TRBD2. The J segment lost 4 bases and the V segment lost 1 base, leaving 6 bases of the junction unmatched. The germline V gene encodes CDR1 SEHNR and CDR2 FQNEAQ (reference sequence). The CDR3 extends over 16 amino acids.

V usage is TRBV7-9 and J usage is TRBJ2-3, with D hard to call. The CDR3 is made up of 14 amino acids. Trimming cost V 3 bases and J 0 bases, with 7 bases left between them. Germline V CDR1 and CDR2: SEHNR, FQNEAQ (reference sequence). DNA of the CDR3: TGTGCCAGCAGCTTTAGTAGTAGCACAGATACGCAGTATTTT. The encoded protein is CASSFSSSTDTQYF.

V gene TRBV18 combines with J gene TRBJ1-1; a weak D match, TRBD1 (6 bases). The CDR3 is 16 residues long. The germline V and J ends were trimmed by 5 bases and 5 bases, with 21 bases remaining between them. The germline CDR1 and CDR2 sequences are KGHSH and LQKENI. The CDR3 loop reads CASSLSDAGANTEAFF. CDR3 nucleotides: TGTGCCAGCTCATTATCTGATGCAGGGGCCAATACTGAAGCTTTCTTT.

The chain employs TRBV27 and TRBJ2-7; TRBD1 aligns across 7 bases. The V gene end was trimmed by 4 bases and the J gene end by 2 bases; junction bases not matched to a gene: 8. The germline CDR1 and CDR2 sequences are MNHEY and SMNVEV (reference sequence). The CDR3 has 15 residues. CDR3: CASSSGTENPYEQYF. DNA of the CDR3: TGTGCCAGCAGTTCCGGGACAGAGAACCCCTACGAGCAGTACTTC.